This T cell receptor beta chain emerged from a study of patients and donors after allogeneic stem cell transplantation (TCRdb year 2020). The germline V gene supplies CDR1 SGHRS and CDR2 YFSETQ. Measured from the cysteine to the phenylalanine, the CDR3 is 16 residues long. The entry retains the CDR3 DNA only, 48 bases that are in frame from base 1. V lost 0 bases and J lost 0 bases; the stretch between them is 10 bases long. This clonotype has a handful of counts. Its antigen target is currently unknown. Base qualities were left out, and no much larger clone turns up one base away. Receptor libraries were prepared by RT-PCR. The instrument given in TCRdb is NextSeq 550. TCRdb reprocessing: public reads trimmed at Q25 with fastp, clones called with MiXCR, in-frame beta chains kept. Entries are consolidated by CDR3 protein sequence, retaining the most common genes and DNA. The table for this sample lists 150,000 or so distinct CDR3 sequences; nearly 25% of them were counted only once. Together, the top ten hold approximately 26% of the sample.

The sequenced material came from blood, either unsorted or a sorted T cell fraction (not recorded which). The rearranged chain carries TRBV5-1 and TRBJ2-1; the D segment cannot be called with confidence. This TCR was sampled from a human donor who was either an allogeneic HSCT recipient or a stem cell or donor lymphocyte infusion donor (not recorded which). It is not recorded whose cells these are; they may come from a transplant donor. The CDR3 loop reads CASSLGVTSSYNEQFF. The sequenced DNA is TGCGCCAGCAGCTTGGGGGTCACGAGCTCCTACAATGAGCAGTTCTTC. Reference TRBV5-1 and TRBJ2-1 genes cover what lies past the CDR3, so the full variable domain is KAGVTQTPRYLIKTRGQQVTLSCSPISGHRSVSWYQQTPGQGLQFLFEYFSETQRNKGNFPGRFSGRQFSNSRSEMNVSTLELGDSALYLCASSLGVTSSYNEQFFGPGTRLTVL.